This is a list of T cell receptor beta chains from one sample in a study of T-cell memory formation after mild COVID-19. TCRdb used MiXCR to reprocess the 5' RACE reads, holding one entry per CDR3 protein. The sample lists fewer than 400,000 distinct CDR3 sequences, under 15% occurring once. The material sequenced was PBMCs or a T cell subset sorted from them (not recorded which). The receptors were sampled from a man aged 18 to 30 who had mild COVID-19 (a few samples of this study predate the infection). Cell type and time point are not known. The CDR3 runs from the conserved cysteine through the conserved F or W. A D gene is named only where the DNA matches it firmly. Clone size is not always given. Where it is, it says once, few, many or a class for expanded clones.

V,D,J,size,CDR3,DNA
TRBV30,TRBD2,TRBJ2-1,NA,CAWSRGGPYNEQFF,TGTGCCTGGAGTCGGGGGGGGCCCTACAATGAGCAGTTCTTC
TRBV5-1,NA,TRBJ2-7,NA,CASSLEGVEQYF,TGCGCCAGCAGCTTGGAAGGGGTCGAGCAGTACTTC
TRBV6-2/TRBV6-3,TRBD2,TRBJ2-7,NA,CASKLAGAYEQYF,TGTGCCAGCAAACTAGCGGGGGCCTACGAGCAGTACTTC
TRBV20-1,TRBD2,TRBJ2-3,NA,CSATGQGTSGGSTDTQYF,TGCAGTGCTACCGGACAGGGGACTAGCGGGGGGTCCACAGATACGCAGTATTTT
TRBV7-2,NA,TRBJ1-5,few,CASSLAGREGPQHF,TGTGCCAGCAGCTTAGCGGGAAGGGAAGGGCCCCAGCATTTT
TRBV29-1,NA,TRBJ1-1,few,CSVSEVSRGSIEAFF,TGCAGCGTGTCAGAAGTGTCTAGGGGATCGATTGAAGCTTTCTTT
TRBV12-3/TRBV12-4,NA,TRBJ2-6,many,CASSFKTGANVLTF,TGTGCCAGCAGTTTCAAGACTGGGGCCAACGTCCTGACTTTC
TRBV2,TRBD1,TRBJ1-1,NA,CASRGGQGNTEAFF,TGTGCCAGCAGAGGGGGACAGGGGAACACTGAAGCTTTCTTT
TRBV20-1,TRBD1,TRBJ2-7,few,CSAGPRQGAYEQYF,TGCAGTGCTGGCCCGAGACAGGGCGCCTACGAGCAGTACTTC
TRBV12-3/TRBV12-4,NA,TRBJ2-6,many,CASSLRVGANVLTF,TGTGCCAGCAGTCTCAGGGTCGGGGCCAACGTCCTGACTTTC
TRBV9,TRBD2,TRBJ2-5,many,CASSPGLAGSLETQYF,TGTGCCAGCAGCCCAGGACTAGCGGGGAGCCTAGAGACCCAGTACTTC
TRBV11-2,NA,TRBJ2-4,NA,CASSLGPYTQNIQYF,TGTGCCAGCAGCTTAGGCCCCTATACCCAAAACATTCAGTACTTC
TRBV5-1,NA,TRBJ2-5,many,CASSSNQETQYF,TGCGCCAGCAGCTCCAACCAAGAGACCCAGTACTTC
TRBV5-6,TRBD1,TRBJ2-2,few,CASSLERGLGGELFF,TGTGCCAGCAGCTTGGAAAGGGGGCTCGGCGGGGAGCTGTTTTTT
TRBV4-3,TRBD1,TRBJ2-1,NA,CASSQDNQGDRFTQFF,TGCGCCAGCAGCCAAGATAACCAGGGGGACCGCTTCACGCAGTTCTTC
TRBV6-4,NA,TRBJ2-7,NA,CASSPGAGSSYEQYF,TGTGCCAGCAGTCCTGGGGCCGGATCCTCCTACGAGCAGTACTTC
TRBV12-3/TRBV12-4,NA,TRBJ1-1,few,CASSFRGANTEAFF,TGTGCCAGCAGTTTTCGGGGGGCGAACACTGAAGCTTTCTTT
TRBV4-3,NA,TRBJ1-2,NA,CASSQDLVGTYGYTF,TGCGCCAGCAGCCAAGATCTTGTGGGGACCTATGGCTACACCTTC
TRBV6-1,NA,TRBJ1-1,few,CASSPLLEAFF,TGTGCCAGCAGCCCACTATTAGAAGCTTTCTTT
TRBV9,NA,TRBJ2-1,few,CASSVFGSLPYNEQFF,TGTGCCAGCAGCGTATTCGGCAGCCTTCCCTACAATGAGCAGTTCTTC
TRBV12-3/TRBV12-4,NA,TRBJ2-6,NA,CASSFVTAPGANVLTF,TGTGCCAGCAGTTTTGTCACAGCCCCTGGGGCCAACGTCCTGACTTTC
TRBV7-2,TRBD2,TRBJ2-7,NA,CASSLLGLAGGYAYEQYF,TGTGCCAGCAGCTTATTGGGACTAGCGGGGGGGTATGCCTACGAGCAGTACTTC
TRBV20-1,TRBD1,TRBJ1-3,NA,CSAATGGNTIYF,TGCAGTGCTGCGACAGGGGGAAACACCATATATTTT
TRBV7-9,NA,TRBJ2-3,many,CAGGAASSVNTQYF,TGTGCCGGGGGGGCAGCCTCTAGCGTGAATACGCAGTATTTT
TRBV5-5,TRBD1,TRBJ2-1,NA,CASSVGTGRYNEQFF,TGTGCCAGCAGCGTCGGGACAGGGCGATACAATGAGCAGTTCTTC
TRBV4-2,NA,TRBJ2-5,few,CASSQDRGEETQYF,TGTGCCAGCAGCCAAGATCGAGGGGAAGAGACCCAGTACTTC
TRBV11-3,NA,TRBJ1-1,many,CASSRDIRRAFF,TGTGCCAGCAGTCGGGACATTAGGCGGGCTTTCTTT
TRBV7-7,TRBD2,TRBJ2-1,few,CASRSGGEQFF,TGTGCCAGCAGAAGCGGGGGTGAGCAGTTCTTC
TRBV12-3/TRBV12-4,TRBD2,TRBJ2-7,few,CASSLGASGGAISYEQYF,TGTGCCAGCAGTTTGGGGGCTAGCGGGGGGGCCATCTCCTACGAGCAGTACTTC
TRBV25-1,TRBD1,TRBJ1-1,few,CASSESGQGRTEAFF,TGTGCCAGCAGTGAATCGGGACAGGGGAGAACTGAAGCTTTCTTT
TRBV7-2,NA,TRBJ2-3,NA,CASSLGNTVDTQYF,TGTGCCAGCAGCTTAGGGAATACGGTGGATACGCAGTATTTT
TRBV3-1,NA,TRBJ2-1,few,CASSQQTVYNEQFF,TGTGCCAGCAGCCAGCAAACAGTGTACAATGAGCAGTTCTTC
TRBV15,NA,TRBJ1-1,few,CATSRARESPLRTEAFF,TGTGCCACCAGCAGAGCCCGGGAGAGCCCCCTGAGGACTGAAGCTTTCTTT
TRBV5-1,NA,TRBJ2-1,many,CASSLRDSSYNEQFF,TGCGCCAGCAGCCTCCGGGACTCGAGTTACAATGAGCAGTTCTTC
TRBV29-1,NA,TRBJ2-5,NA,CSVSLVPSQETQYF,TGCAGCGTTTCCTTGGTTCCCAGCCAGGAGACCCAGTACTTC
TRBV6-2/TRBV6-3,TRBD2,TRBJ2-1,few,CASSYPYRAGSYNEQFF,TGTGCCAGCAGTTACCCCTATAGAGCGGGGTCCTACAATGAGCAGTTCTTC
TRBV11-2,NA,TRBJ2-7,NA,CASSLNSWGDPSYEQYF,TGTGCCAGCAGCTTAAATTCGTGGGGGGACCCCTCCTACGAGCAGTACTTC
TRBV2,NA,TRBJ1-2,few,CASSEGRDYGYTF,TGTGCCAGCAGTGAGGGCCGTGACTATGGCTACACCTTC
TRBV5-1,TRBD1,TRBJ1-1,NA,CASSLAGQGATEAFF,TGCGCCAGCAGCTTGGCCGGTCAGGGGGCCACTGAAGCTTTCTTT
TRBV5-1,TRBD1,TRBJ1-2,NA,CASSSPGQFYGYTF,TGCGCCAGCAGCTCCCCGGGACAGTTCTATGGCTACACCTTC
TRBV7-2,NA,TRBJ1-6,NA,CASSLALAGPPLHF,TGTGCCAGCAGCTTAGCGCTAGCTGGACCACCCCTCCACTTT
TRBV7-9,TRBD1,TRBJ2-7,few,CASSSAGQGTTYEQYF,TGTGCCAGCAGCTCCGCGGGACAGGGTACGACCTACGAGCAGTACTTC
TRBV20-1,NA,TRBJ1-4,NA,CSARGATNEKLFF,TGCAGTGCGAGAGGAGCAACTAATGAAAAACTGTTTTTT
TRBV7-9,TRBD1,TRBJ1-2,NA,CASSFGTGKGYTF,TGTGCCAGCAGCTTCGGGACAGGGAAAGGCTACACCTTC
TRBV2,NA,TRBJ2-7,many,CASTSLDSLPYEQYF,TGTGCCAGCACCTCATTGGACAGTCTCCCCTACGAGCAGTACTTC
TRBV9,TRBD1,TRBJ1-6,NA,CASSDGQGYSPLHF,TGTGCCAGCAGCGACGGACAGGGGTATTCACCCCTCCACTTT
TRBV20-1,NA,TRBJ2-5,many,CSASQGPTQYF,TGCAGTGCAAGCCAGGGGCCTACCCAGTACTTC
TRBV6-2/TRBV6-3,NA,TRBJ2-6,few,CASSFSHPGANVLTF,TGTGCCAGCAGTTTTTCGCACCCTGGGGCCAACGTCCTGACTTTC
TRBV19,TRBD1,TRBJ2-1,NA,CASSFSAGQVPSF,TGTGCCAGTAGCTTTAGCGCGGGACAGGTCCCGTCCTTC
TRBV7-9,TRBD1,TRBJ2-2,many,CASQQGTSNTGELFF,TGTGCCAGCCAACAGGGGACATCGAACACCGGGGAGCTGTTTTTT
TRBV6-1,NA,TRBJ2-2,NA,CASSEGSGELFF,TGTGCCAGCAGTGAGGGGTCCGGGGAGCTGTTTTTT
TRBV20-1,NA,TRBJ1-5,NA,CSASNNQPQHF,TGCAGTGCCTCCAACAATCAGCCCCAGCATTTT
TRBV12-5,NA,TRBJ2-1,few,CASREGSHNEQFF,TGTGCTAGTAGAGAGGGGAGCCACAATGAGCAGTTCTTC
TRBV7-9,NA,TRBJ1-6,few,CASSLEEGGVSSYNSPLHF,TGTGCCAGCAGCTTAGAGGAGGGCGGAGTAAGCTCCTATAATTCACCCCTCCACTTT
TRBV27,NA,TRBJ2-1,few,CASSLRGARSYNEQFF,TGTGCCAGCAGTCTAAGAGGGGCCCGTTCCTACAATGAGCAGTTCTTC
TRBV4-1,TRBD1,TRBJ2-3,NA,CASSPSGGQTNTQYF,TGCGCCAGCAGCCCCTCAGGGGGACAAACTAATACGCAGTATTTT
TRBV24-1,NA,TRBJ1-1,many,CATSDTGGGPNTEAFF,TGTGCCACCAGTGACACTGGGGGGGGGCCCAACACTGAAGCTTTCTTT